One and the same sample provided the 18 T cell receptor beta chains below, sequenced in a study of blood T cell repertoires in COVID-19. The repertoire was sequenced with immunoSEQ multiplex PCR; TCRdb's copy has only in-frame clones and lacks some. The sample shows 120,000 or so clones, 79% of them seen only once. What was sequenced was peripheral blood. All receptors derive from a man in his forties with active or convalescent COVID-19.

This chain joins TRBV10-3 and TRBJ2-1; the match to TRBD2 covers 10 bases. CDR1 ENHRY and CDR2 SYGVKD come from the germline V gene. The CDR3 runs 15 residues. Losses at the gene ends were 5 bases for V and 6 bases for J; bases not matched to a gene: 7. CDR3 protein: CAISPLAGNLNEQFF. DNA of the CDR3: TGTGCCATCAGTCCACTAGCGGGGAATCTCAATGAGCAGTTCTTC.

The chain uses TRBV7-2 and TRBJ2-2, with a possible D match to TRBD2 (6 bases). This CDR3 has 14 amino acids. The V gene lost 3 bases and the J gene lost 4 bases, with 9 bases spanning the gap. From germline, CDR1 is SGHTA and CDR2 FQGNSA. The CDR3 region is CASSFGRGTGELFF. The CDR3 DNA sequence: TGTGCCAGCAGCTTCGGGCGGGGCACCGGGGAGCTGTTTTTT.

Written as DNA, the CDR3 is TGTGCCAGCAGCTCCACTAGCGGATCCTACGAGCAGTACTTC. It specifies CASSSTSGSYEQYF. J is TRBJ2-7 and V is TRBV9; 8 bases are shared with TRBD2. The V gene's germline CDR1 is SGDLS and CDR2 YYNGEE. The length of the CDR3 is 14 residues. V dropped 4 bases and J dropped 1; count of bases not matched to a gene: 4.

This clone was seen more than once but under ten times. This CDR3 is CASSPPRIGTGELFF. The CDR3 region has the DNA TGTGCCAGCTCACCACCCAGAATTGGCACCGGGGAGCTGTTTTTT. The chain uses TRBV18 and TRBJ2-2; D gene unclear. Germline CDR1 reads KGHSH; CDR2 reads LQKENI. This CDR3 has 15 amino acids. V shed 0 bases and J shed 4 bases, with 9 bases lying between them.

The chain couples TRBV19 to TRBJ1-5, with 8 positions matching TRBD1. This CDR3 is built from 12 residues. CDR1 is LNHDA, CDR2 SQIVND, per germline (reference sequence). V shed 11 bases, J shed 10 bases, and the junction held 10 bases outside the gene matches. Here the CDR3 reads CAADRDVVPQHF. CDR3 coding DNA: TGTGCCGCGGACAGGGACGTCGTACCCCAGCATTTT. Full variable domain (remainder filled in from reference TRBV19 and TRBJ1-5): DGGITQSPKYLFRKEGQNVTLSCEQNLNHDAMYWYRQDPGQGLRLIYYSQIVNDFQKGDIAEGYSVSREKKESFPLTVTSAQKNPTAFYLCAADRDVVPQHFGDGTRLSIL.

The chain combines TRBV16 with TRBJ1-5, with D possibly matching TRBD1 (5 bases). V was clipped by 4 bases and J by 2 bases, with 15 bases between them. This CDR3 region has 16 residues. In germline, CDR1 is KGHSY, CDR2 FQNENV. Here the CDR3 reads CASSPGTSSGNQPQHF. In DNA form, the CDR3 reads TGTGCCAGCAGCCCCGGGACTTCCTCGGGCAATCAGCCCCAGCATTTT.

This clone was found a few times. This chain uses TRBV9 with TRBJ2-6, with a weak D call TRBD1 (5 bases). V lost 3 bases and J lost 4, with 8 bases in between. This CDR3 has 14 amino acids. The germline CDR1 and CDR2 sequences are SGDLS and YYNGEE. The CDR3 spells CASSGHRGANVLTF. The CDR3 bases are TGTGCCAGCAGCGGCCACAGGGGGGCCAACGTCCTGACTTTC.

The chain couples TRBV30 to TRBJ1-1; 8 bases are a match to TRBD1. Germline CDR1 and CDR2: GTSNPN and SVGIG (reference sequence). V lost 3 bases, J lost 6 bases, and 9 bases stayed unmatched. The CDR3 covers 14 residues. CDR3 DNA sequence: TGTGCCTGGAGGATGTCCGGGACAGGCCCTGAAGCTTTCTTT. Amino acids: CAWRMSGTGPEAFF.

This chain connects TRBV10-3 to TRBJ2-1, with 10 bases matching TRBD1. The V gene's germline CDR1 is ENHRY and CDR2 SYGVKD. The CDR3 is made up of 14 amino acids. Unmatched junction bases numbered 2, after V lost 6 bases and J lost 3 bases. The CDR3 here is CAIRGTGDYNEQFF. The CDR3, as DNA: TGTGCCATCAGAGGGACAGGGGACTACAATGAGCAGTTCTTC.

V and J are TRBV11-2 and TRBJ1-4; tentative D call: TRBD1 (5 bases). Germline CDR1 is SGHAT and CDR2 is FQNNGV. The CDR3 has 15 residues. V was pared by 1 base and J by 4 bases, with 10 bases between. The CDR3 loop is CASSLGQTFNEKLFF. CDR3 in DNA: TGTGCCAGCAGCTTAGGACAGACTTTTAATGAAAAACTGTTTTTT.

This sequence joins TRBV11-2 and TRBJ1-1; weak D call: TRBD1 (6 bases). V gave up 7 bases and J gave up 1 base, with 19 bases separating them. Germline V CDR1 and CDR2: SGHAT, FQNNGV. The CDR3 runs 16 residues. The CDR3 loop reads CASISGRGTKNTEAFF. The DNA of the CDR3 is TGTGCCAGCATCTCAGGGCGGGGGACAAAGAACACTGAAGCTTTCTTT.

The chain carries TRBV7-2 and TRBJ2-2, with 9 nucleotides matching TRBD2. V dropped 2 bases and J dropped 8; count of bases not matched to a gene: 6. The germline V gene encodes CDR1 SGHTA and CDR2 FQGNSA. The CDR3 runs 15 residues. The CDR3 DNA reads TGTGCCAGCAGCTTAAGGCGGGAGGGCGGTGGGGAGCTGTTTTTT. This codes for CASSLRREGGGELFF.

The chain carries TRBV10-3 and TRBJ2-6; TRBD2 might be the D (6 bases). The germline V and J ends were trimmed by 0 bases and 2 bases, with 11 bases remaining between them. CDR1 and CDR2 from the germline V gene are ENHRY and SYGVKD. The CDR3 covers 17 residues. CDR3 sequence reads: CAISESNGGAGANVLTF. The CDR3 nucleotides read TGTGCCATCAGTGAGTCAAATGGAGGGGCTGGGGCCAACGTCCTGACTTTC.

The rearrangement uses TRBV19 and TRBJ2-7, with D perhaps TRBD2 (5 bases). The V and J ends lost 5 bases and 9 bases respectively, with 11 bases between them. CDR3 length: 11 amino acids. Germline assignment: CDR1 LNHDA and CDR2 SQIVND (reference sequence). The CDR3 protein is CASSSDFGQYF. In DNA, the CDR3 is TGTGCCAGTAGTTCGGACTTCGGGCAGTACTTC.

This chain connects TRBV19 to TRBJ1-1; D is ambiguous. CDR3 length: 12 amino acids. Germline assignment: CDR1 LNHDA and CDR2 SQIVND (reference sequence). Trimming cost V 0 bases and J 6 bases, with 5 bases left between them. The CDR3: CASSIDGAEAFF. Here the CDR3 DNA reads TGTGCCAGTAGTATAGACGGGGCTGAAGCTTTCTTT. Full variable domain (outside the CDR3, taken from reference TRBV19 and TRBJ1-1): DGGITQSPKYLFRKEGQNVTLSCEQNLNHDAMYWYRQDPGQGLRLIYYSQIVNDFQKGDIAEGYSVSREKKESFPLTVTSAQKNPTAFYLCASSIDGAEAFFGQGTRLTVV.

The chain employs TRBV19 and TRBJ1-5; the match to TRBD1 covers 8 bases. The CDR3 contains 14 residues. CDR1 LNHDA and CDR2 SQIVND come from the germline V gene (reference sequence). V lost 6 bases to trimming and J lost 6 bases; unmatched junction nucleotides: 7. As DNA, the CDR3 is TGTGCCAGTAGCCCAACACAGGGGGGTCAGCCCCAGCATTTT. Amino acids: CASSPTQGGQPQHF. Supplemented by reference TRBV19 and TRBJ1-5, the full variable domain reads DGGITQSPKYLFRKEGQNVTLSCEQNLNHDAMYWYRQDPGQGLRLIYYSQIVNDFQKGDIAEGYSVSREKKESFPLTVTSAQKNPTAFYLCASSPTQGGQPQHFGDGTRLSIL.

The chain employs TRBV19 and TRBJ1-3, with TRBD1 matching over 7 bases. The J segment lost 4 bases and the V segment lost 5 bases, leaving 5 bases of the junction unmatched. The CDR3 runs to 14 residues. Germline CDR1 reads LNHDA; CDR2 reads SQIVND (reference sequence). The chain's CDR3 is CASSPTGRGNTIYF. DNA for the CDR3: TGTGCCAGTAGTCCGACAGGGAGGGGAAACACCATATATTTT.

The rearrangement links TRBV18 to TRBJ2-7, with 8 bases matching TRBD1. J lost 0 bases, V lost 1 base, and 8 bases had no gene match. The germline gives CDR1 KGHSH, CDR2 LQKENI. The CDR3 consists of 17 residues. The CDR3 region is CASSPRFTGGFSYEQYF. CDR3 nucleotide sequence: TGTGCCAGCTCACCACGGTTTACAGGGGGGTTCTCCTACGAGCAGTACTTC.